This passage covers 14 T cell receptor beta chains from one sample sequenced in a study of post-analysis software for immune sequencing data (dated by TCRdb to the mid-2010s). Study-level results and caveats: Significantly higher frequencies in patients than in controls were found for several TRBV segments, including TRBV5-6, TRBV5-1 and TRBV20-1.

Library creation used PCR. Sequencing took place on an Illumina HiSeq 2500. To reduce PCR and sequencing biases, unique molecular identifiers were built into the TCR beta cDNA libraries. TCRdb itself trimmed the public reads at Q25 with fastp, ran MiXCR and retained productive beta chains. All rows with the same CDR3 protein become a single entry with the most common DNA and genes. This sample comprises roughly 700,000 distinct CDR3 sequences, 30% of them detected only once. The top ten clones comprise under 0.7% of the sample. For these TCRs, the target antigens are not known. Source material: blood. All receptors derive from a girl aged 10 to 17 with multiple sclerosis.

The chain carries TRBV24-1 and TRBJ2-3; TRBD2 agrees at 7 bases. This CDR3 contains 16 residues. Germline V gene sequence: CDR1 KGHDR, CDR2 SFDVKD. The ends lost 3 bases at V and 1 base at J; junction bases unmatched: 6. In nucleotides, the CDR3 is TGTGCCACCAGTGATCCCTCCCGGGGGGGCACAGATACGCAGTATTTT. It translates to CATSDPSRGGTDTQYF.

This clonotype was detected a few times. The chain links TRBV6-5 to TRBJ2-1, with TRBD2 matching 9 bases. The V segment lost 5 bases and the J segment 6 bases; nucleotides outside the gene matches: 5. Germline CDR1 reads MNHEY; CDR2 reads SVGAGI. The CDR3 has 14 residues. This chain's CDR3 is CASSRLAGFNEQFF. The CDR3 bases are TGTGCCAGCAGTAGGCTAGCGGGATTCAATGAGCAGTTCTTC.

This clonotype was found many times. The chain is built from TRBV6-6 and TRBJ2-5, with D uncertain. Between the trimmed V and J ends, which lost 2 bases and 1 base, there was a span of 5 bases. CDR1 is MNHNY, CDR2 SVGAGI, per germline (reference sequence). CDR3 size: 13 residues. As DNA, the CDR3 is TGTGCCAGCAGTTACGCATCCCAAGAGACCCAGTACTTC. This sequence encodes CASSYASQETQYF.

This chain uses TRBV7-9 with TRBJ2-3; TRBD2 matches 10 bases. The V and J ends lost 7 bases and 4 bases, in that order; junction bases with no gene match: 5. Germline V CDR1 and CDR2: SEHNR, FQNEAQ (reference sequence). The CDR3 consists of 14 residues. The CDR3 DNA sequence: TGTGCCAGCACTCTAGCGGGAGTCGCAGATACGCAGTATTTT. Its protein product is CASTLAGVADTQYF.

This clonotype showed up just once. This chain's CDR3 is CSARVISGSSADTQYF. The CDR3 DNA reads as TGCAGTGCTAGAGTAATTAGCGGGAGTAGCGCAGATACGCAGTATTTT. This chain connects TRBV20-1 to TRBJ2-3, with 9 bases that match TRBD2. There are 16 residues in the CDR3. V trimming: 1 base; J trimming: 4 bases; junction bases outside the gene matches: 9. Germline loops: CDR1 DFQATT, CDR2 SNEGSKA (reference sequence).

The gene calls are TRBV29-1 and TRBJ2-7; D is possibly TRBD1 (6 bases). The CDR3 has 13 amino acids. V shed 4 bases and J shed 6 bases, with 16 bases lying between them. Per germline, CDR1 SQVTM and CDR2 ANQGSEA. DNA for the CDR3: TGCAGCGTTGGGGGGCCGAGGGTCGTCGAGCAGTACTTC. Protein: CSVGGPRVVEQYF.

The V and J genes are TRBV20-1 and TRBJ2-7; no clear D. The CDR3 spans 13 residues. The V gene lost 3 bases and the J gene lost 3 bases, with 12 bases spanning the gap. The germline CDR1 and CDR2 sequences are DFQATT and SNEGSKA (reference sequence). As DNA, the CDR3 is TGCAGTGCTAGTGAGGATCTAGTCTACGAGCAGTACTTC. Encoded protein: CSASEDLVYEQYF.

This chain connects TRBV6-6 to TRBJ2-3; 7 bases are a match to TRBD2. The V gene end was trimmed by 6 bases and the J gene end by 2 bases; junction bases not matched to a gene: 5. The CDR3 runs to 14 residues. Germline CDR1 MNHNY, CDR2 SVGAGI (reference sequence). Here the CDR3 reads CASRSSGFTDTQYF. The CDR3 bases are TGTGCCAGCAGATCTAGCGGCTTCACAGATACGCAGTATTTT.

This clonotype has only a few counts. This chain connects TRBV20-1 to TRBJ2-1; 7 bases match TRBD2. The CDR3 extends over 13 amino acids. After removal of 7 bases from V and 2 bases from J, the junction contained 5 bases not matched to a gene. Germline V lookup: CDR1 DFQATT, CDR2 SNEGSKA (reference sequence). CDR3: CSVQGTTYNEQFF. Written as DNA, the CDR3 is TGCAGTGTACAAGGGACTACCTACAATGAGCAGTTCTTC.

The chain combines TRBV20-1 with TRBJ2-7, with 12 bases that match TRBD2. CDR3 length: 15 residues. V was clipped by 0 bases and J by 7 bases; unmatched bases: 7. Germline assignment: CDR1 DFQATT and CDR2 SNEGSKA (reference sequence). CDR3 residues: CSARDRLAGGPEQYF. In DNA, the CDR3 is TGCAGTGCTAGAGATCGGCTAGCGGGAGGGCCAGAGCAGTACTTC.

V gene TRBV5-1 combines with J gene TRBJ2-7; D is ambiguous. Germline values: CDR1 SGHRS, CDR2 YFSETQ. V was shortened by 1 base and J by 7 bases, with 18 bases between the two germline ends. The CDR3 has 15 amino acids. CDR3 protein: CASSLFPSGSGEQYF. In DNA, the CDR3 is TGCGCCAGCAGCTTGTTCCCGAGTGGGTCTGGGGAGCAGTACTTC.

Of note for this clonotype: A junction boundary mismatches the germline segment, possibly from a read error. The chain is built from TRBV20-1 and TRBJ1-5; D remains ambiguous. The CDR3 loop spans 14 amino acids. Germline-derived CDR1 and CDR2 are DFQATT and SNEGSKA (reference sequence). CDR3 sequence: CSARSMAGNQPRHF. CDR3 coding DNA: TGCAGTGCCAGGTCAATGGCGGGCAATCAGCCCCGGCATTTT.

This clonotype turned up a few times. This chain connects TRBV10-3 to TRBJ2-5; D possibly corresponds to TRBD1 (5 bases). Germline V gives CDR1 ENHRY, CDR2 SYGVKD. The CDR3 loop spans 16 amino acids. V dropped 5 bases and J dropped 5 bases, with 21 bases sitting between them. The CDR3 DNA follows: TGTGCCATCAGTTCAGGGATAGAGGCGAAATCGGAGACCCAGTACTTC. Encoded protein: CAISSGIEAKSETQYF.

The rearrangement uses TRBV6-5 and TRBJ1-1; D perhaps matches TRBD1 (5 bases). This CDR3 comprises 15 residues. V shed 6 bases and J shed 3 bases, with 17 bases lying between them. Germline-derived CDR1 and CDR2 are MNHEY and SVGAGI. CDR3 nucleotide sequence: TGTGCCAGCAGCCCGATCGACAGCCTCTACACTGAAGCTTTCTTT. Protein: CASSPIDSLYTEAFF.